This TCR beta chain was observed in a study of T-cell reconstitution after alpha-beta-depleted transplantation in children (TCRdb year 2016). Some background on the complete study: The study quantitatively tracked T-cell immune reconstitution after TCRalphabeta/CD19-depleted allogeneic hematopoietic cell transplantation in children using TCR repertoire profiling.

Results the study describes overall, beyond this receptor: In some patients, high TCRbeta diversity at day 60 was attributed to recipient T cells and intrathymic progenitors that had survived conditioning. About two months after transplant, the apparently early recovery of alphabetaT-cell counts reportedly depended on just several hundred clones that had expanded rapidly and came from non-depleted graft cells. The frequencies of hyperexpanded clones fell over the following months, and after one year, T-cell counts and TCRbeta diversity were mostly attributed to newly produced T cells.

CDR1 and CDR2 were assigned from the germline V gene (reference sequence) as DFQATT and SNEGSKA. The CDR3 numbers 12 residues from cysteine through phenylalanine. Here the CDR3 DNA is all that survives: 36 bases in frame from base 1. This clonotype was detected a few times. Its antigen specificity is not known. No qualities accompany the bases; no much larger clone lies one base away. The sample's treatment or condition, from its label and the paper: allogeneic hematopoietic cell transplantation with graft depleted of TCRalphabeta T cells and CD19 B cells. The transplant recipients were children given TCRalphabeta/CD19-depleted allogeneic hematopoietic cell grafts. Receptors were amplified or captured by PCR. The instrument was an Illumina HiSeq 2500. TCR libraries were prepared with molecular barcoding, using unique molecular identifiers to normalize TCRbeta repertoire quantification. Using fastp trimming at Q25 and MiXCR clonotype assembly, TCRdb reanalyzed the public sequencing data and kept in-frame beta chains. Rows matching on CDR3 protein sequence are summarized as one entry with the most common DNA and genes. The sample table shows approximately 980,000 distinct CDR3 sequences, and 25% to 35% are seen once. About 28% of the sample comes from the top ten.

The input for sequencing was PBMCs, mostly from graft donor cells, taken 360 days after TCRalphabeta/CD19-depleted stem cell transplant. The rearranged segments are TRBV20-1 and TRBJ1-2; TRBD1 aligns with 7 central bases. This TCR was recovered from a boy under two years old who had a stem cell transplant for SCID, so the T cells may come from the graft donor. The CDR3 protein is CTGRAGGYGYTF. The bases are TGCACCGGCAGGGCAGGGGGTTATGGCTACACCTTC.